These T cell receptor beta chains were read from a single sample in a study of cytomegalovirus exposure and HLA in healthy donors. Repertoires were generated with immunoSEQ multiplex PCR, while TCRdb's copy carries only in-frame clones and drops some. The sample records over 150,000 clones, around 81% being singletons. Input material: PBMCs. The receptors were gathered from a woman aged 40 to 50 in good health and CMV-seropositive. Each CDR3 is given with its conserved first and last residue. D genes are given only for firm matches. Clone size is not always given. Where it is, it says once, few, many or a class for expanded clones.

clone size: -
J gene: TRBJ2-1
D gene: TRBD1
V gene: TRBV5-1
CDR3 DNA: TGCGCCAGCACGCTTGGGGACAGGAATATGGGTGAGCAGTTCTTC
CDR3 protein: CASTLGDRNMGEQFF

clone size: -
J gene: TRBJ2-7
D gene: -
V gene: TRBV6-1
CDR3 DNA: TGTGCCAGCAGTTTCGACACTAGCTCCTACGAGCAGTACTTC
CDR3 protein: CASSFDTSSYEQYF

clone size: -
J gene: TRBJ2-7
D gene: TRBD2
V gene: TRBV5-6
CDR3 DNA: TGTGCCAGCAGCTTGGGAGCGGGAGGTTCCTACGAGCAGTACTTC
CDR3 protein: CASSLGAGGSYEQYF

clone size: -
J gene: TRBJ2-1
D gene: TRBD2
V gene: TRBV4-2
CDR3 DNA: TGTGCCAGCAGCCCCGGGACTAGCGGGAGTCGGAATGAGCAGTTCTTC
CDR3 protein: CASSPGTSGSRNEQFF

clone size: -
J gene: TRBJ2-1
D gene: TRBD2
V gene: TRBV7-8
CDR3 DNA: TGTGCCAGCAGAGCTTCTAATGGGAAGCGGGAGCCCTACAATGAGCAGTTCTTC
CDR3 protein: CASRASNGKREPYNEQFF

clone size: -
J gene: TRBJ2-7
D gene: -
V gene: TRBV28
CDR3 DNA: TGTGCCAGCAGTTCCACTTACTACGAGCAGTACTTC
CDR3 protein: CASSSTYYEQYF

clone size: few
J gene: TRBJ1-1
D gene: -
V gene: TRBV4-2
CDR3 DNA: TGTGCCAGCAGCCAAGGGCTGGGGGGATCCACTGAAGCTTTCTTT
CDR3 protein: CASSQGLGGSTEAFF

clone size: -
J gene: TRBJ2-1
D gene: TRBD2
V gene: TRBV5-1
CDR3 DNA: TGCGCCAGCAGCTTGGAAGCGGGAGGGCTGAATGAGCAGTTCTTC
CDR3 protein: CASSLEAGGLNEQFF

clone size: -
J gene: TRBJ1-5
D gene: TRBD1
V gene: TRBV5-1
CDR3 DNA: TGCGCCAGCAGCTCGACAGGGGGCATCAATCAGCCCCAGCATTTT
CDR3 protein: CASSSTGGINQPQHF

clone size: -
J gene: TRBJ2-7
D gene: -
V gene: TRBV11-1
CDR3 DNA: TGTGCCAGCAGCTTAGGTGACAGCGCCTTACGAGGGCAGTACTTC
CDR3 protein: CASSLGDSALRGQYF

clone size: -
J gene: TRBJ1-3
D gene: -
V gene: TRBV18
CDR3 DNA: TGTGCCAGCTCACCTCCTGGCAGCTCTGGAAACACCATATATTTT
CDR3 protein: CASSPPGSSGNTIYF

clone size: -
J gene: TRBJ2-5
D gene: -
V gene: TRBV7-6
CDR3 DNA: TGTGCCAGCAGCCCCGTACAGAACCAAGAGACCCAGTACTTC
CDR3 protein: CASSPVQNQETQYF

clone size: -
J gene: TRBJ1-4
D gene: -
V gene: TRBV29-1
CDR3 DNA: TGCAGCGGTACAGGGTCCAGTAATGAAAAACTGTTTTTT
CDR3 protein: CSGTGSSNEKLFF

clone size: once
J gene: TRBJ2-7
D gene: TRBD1
V gene: TRBV28
CDR3 DNA: TGTGCCAGCAGTTTTGGGGTCGGGACAGGGGCGAAGAACGAGCAGTACTTC
CDR3 protein: CASSFGVGTGAKNEQYF

clone size: -
J gene: TRBJ2-1
D gene: TRBD2
V gene: TRBV12-5
CDR3 DNA: TGTGCTAGTGGTTTGGTAGTAGCGGGAGAGGTCTATGAGCAGTTCTTC
CDR3 protein: CASGLVVAGEVYEQFF

clone size: -
J gene: TRBJ1-1
D gene: -
V gene: TRBV18
CDR3 DNA: TGTGCCAGCTCACCAAAAGGGGCAGGGTCTGAAGCTTTCTTT
CDR3 protein: CASSPKGAGSEAFF

clone size: -
J gene: TRBJ1-1
D gene: -
V gene: TRBV5-1
CDR3 DNA: TGCGCCAGCAGCCGGGTGAACACTGAAGCTTTCTTT
CDR3 protein: CASSRVNTEAFF

clone size: -
J gene: TRBJ2-7
D gene: TRBD2
V gene: TRBV9
CDR3 DNA: TGTGCCAGCAGCGTACGCCCCCTTATAGCGGGAGGGCCTGGGGAGCAGTACTTC
CDR3 protein: CASSVRPLIAGGPGEQYF

clone size: -
J gene: TRBJ1-5
D gene: -
V gene: TRBV7-2
CDR3 DNA: TGTGCCAGCACCAAAGAGGGTGGGAGCAATCAGCCCCAGCATTTT
CDR3 protein: CASTKEGGSNQPQHF

clone size: -
J gene: TRBJ2-2
D gene: -
V gene: TRBV7-2
CDR3 DNA: TGTGCCAGCAGCCCAGTGGTGGCTGCGAACACCGGGGAGCTGTTTTTT
CDR3 protein: CASSPVVAANTGELFF

clone size: -
J gene: TRBJ2-3
D gene: TRBD2
V gene: TRBV7-8
CDR3 DNA: TGTGCCAGCAGCGCCTCACTAGCGAGCCATTTGTATTTT
CDR3 protein: CASSASLASHLYF

clone size: -
J gene: TRBJ2-1
D gene: TRBD2
V gene: TRBV5-6
CDR3 DNA: TGTGCCAGCAGCTTGGGGGCTAGCGGGAGTGTGAATGAGCAGTTCTTC
CDR3 protein: CASSLGASGSVNEQFF

clone size: -
J gene: TRBJ2-7
D gene: -
V gene: TRBV18
CDR3 DNA: TGTGCCAGCTCACCACCGACAGCCTCCTACGAGCAGTACTTC
CDR3 protein: CASSPPTASYEQYF

clone size: few
J gene: TRBJ1-4
D gene: -
V gene: TRBV2
CDR3 DNA: TGTGCCAGCAGTGAAGTAAGGGGTCCTAATGAAAAACTGTTTTTT
CDR3 protein: CASSEVRGPNEKLFF

clone size: -
J gene: TRBJ2-7
D gene: TRBD1
V gene: TRBV29-1
CDR3 DNA: TGCAGCGTCGCAGGGGGCCGGAACGAGCAGTACTTC
CDR3 protein: CSVAGGRNEQYF

clone size: once
J gene: TRBJ2-7
D gene: -
V gene: TRBV6-1
CDR3 DNA: TGTGCCAGCAGAGAGGGCGGACCCTACGAGCAGTACTTC
CDR3 protein: CASREGGPYEQYF

clone size: few
J gene: TRBJ1-1
D gene: -
V gene: TRBV6-1
CDR3 DNA: TGTGCCAGTAACAGGGTCGACTCGGCTTTCTTT
CDR3 protein: CASNRVDSAFF

clone size: -
J gene: TRBJ2-1
D gene: TRBD2
V gene: TRBV29-1
CDR3 DNA: TGCAGCGTTGAAAAGAGGCTAGCGGACGATGAGCAGTTCTTC
CDR3 protein: CSVEKRLADDEQFF

clone size: -
J gene: TRBJ1-5
D gene: TRBD1
V gene: TRBV28
CDR3 DNA: TGTGCCAGCAGTTTATTTTGGACAGGGAATCAGCCCCAGCATTTT
CDR3 protein: CASSLFWTGNQPQHF

clone size: -
J gene: TRBJ1-1
D gene: TRBD1
V gene: TRBV28
CDR3 DNA: TGTGCCAGCAGTTTACCAGGGGGCGCGGGAGTAGCTTTCTTT
CDR3 protein: CASSLPGGAGVAFF

clone size: -
J gene: TRBJ1-2
D gene: -
V gene: TRBV19
CDR3 DNA: TGTGCCAGTAGTATACCGGGGAATTTATATGGCTACACCTTC
CDR3 protein: CASSIPGNLYGYTF

clone size: -
J gene: TRBJ2-7
D gene: TRBD2
V gene: TRBV13
CDR3 DNA: TGTGCCAGCAGCCCCCCGCGCGGGAGGCATCACTACGAGCAGTACTTC
CDR3 protein: CASSPPRGRHHYEQYF

clone size: -
J gene: TRBJ2-4
D gene: TRBD2
V gene: TRBV28
CDR3 DNA: TGTGCCAGCAGTTTACCTAGCGGGAAAAACATTCAGTACTTC
CDR3 protein: CASSLPSGKNIQYF

clone size: -
J gene: TRBJ2-5
D gene: TRBD1
V gene: TRBV5-4
CDR3 DNA: TGTGCCAGCAGCCGGGGACAGGCCCAAGAGACCCAGTACTTC
CDR3 protein: CASSRGQAQETQYF

clone size: few
J gene: TRBJ2-3
D gene: TRBD2
V gene: TRBV5-4
CDR3 DNA: TGTGCCAGCAGCTTGGGAGCGGGAGGGCCACCAGATACGCAGTATTTT
CDR3 protein: CASSLGAGGPPDTQYF

clone size: few
J gene: TRBJ2-7
D gene: TRBD2
V gene: TRBV6-1
CDR3 DNA: TGTGCCAGCGAGGGACTAGCGGACGAGCAGTACTTC
CDR3 protein: CASEGLADEQYF

clone size: -
J gene: TRBJ2-5
D gene: TRBD1
V gene: TRBV19
CDR3 DNA: TGTGCCAGTAGTAGCCAGGGGGCCGAGGAGACCCAGTACTTC
CDR3 protein: CASSSQGAEETQYF

clone size: few
J gene: TRBJ1-3
D gene: TRBD1
V gene: TRBV2
CDR3 DNA: TGTGCCAGCGTGGGGACAGGGGCTGGAAACACCATATATTTT
CDR3 protein: CASVGTGAGNTIYF

clone size: -
J gene: TRBJ2-7
D gene: TRBD2
V gene: TRBV5-6
CDR3 DNA: TGTGCCAGCAGCATGGTAGCGGGACAAATCCGGACGGCCTACGAGCAGTACTTC
CDR3 protein: CASSMVAGQIRTAYEQYF

clone size: -
J gene: TRBJ2-7
D gene: TRBD1
V gene: TRBV6-5
CDR3 DNA: TGTGCCAGCAGAGCGACAGGGGCCTACGAGCAGTACTTC
CDR3 protein: CASRATGAYEQYF

clone size: few
J gene: TRBJ1-3
D gene: -
V gene: TRBV9
CDR3 DNA: TGTGCCAGCAGCGGGATCGGGGGGCCCCTCTCTGGAAACACCATATATTTT
CDR3 protein: CASSGIGGPLSGNTIYF

clone size: -
J gene: TRBJ2-7
D gene: -
V gene: TRBV28
CDR3 DNA: TGTGCCAGCAGCTCTAACACAGGTGGCGGCTACGAGCAGTACTTC
CDR3 protein: CASSSNTGGGYEQYF

clone size: -
J gene: TRBJ2-2
D gene: TRBD2
V gene: TRBV27
CDR3 DNA: TGTGCCAGCAGTTATAGCGGGAGGGCCTTCTCCCTCGGGGAGCTGTTTTTT
CDR3 protein: CASSYSGRAFSLGELFF

clone size: -
J gene: TRBJ2-5
D gene: -
V gene: TRBV5-5
CDR3 DNA: TGTGCCAGCAGCCTGTCCTTTGGGGGCCTACTCCAAGAGACCCAGTACTTC
CDR3 protein: CASSLSFGGLLQETQYF

clone size: few
J gene: TRBJ2-3
D gene: -
V gene: TRBV19
CDR3 DNA: TGTGCCAGTAGTATAGAAATGGGCAGAACAGATACGCAGTATTTT
CDR3 protein: CASSIEMGRTDTQYF

clone size: -
J gene: TRBJ2-3
D gene: -
V gene: TRBV6-1
CDR3 DNA: TGTGCCAGCAGGGATAAGCGCTCTAGCACAGATACGCAGTATTTT
CDR3 protein: CASRDKRSSTDTQYF

clone size: -
J gene: TRBJ2-7
D gene: -
V gene: TRBV18
CDR3 DNA: TGTGCCAGCTCACCACTCAAACAGGGCACCTACGAGCAGTACTTC
CDR3 protein: CASSPLKQGTYEQYF